The sequence of this T cell receptor beta chain was determined in a study of blood T cell repertoires in COVID-19. Study at large: COVID-19 samples from acute and convalescent phases originated in the United States, Italy and Spain.

Clones were read by immunoSEQ multiplex PCR, and TCRdb kept only the in-frame ones, dropping some. The data show about 44,000 clones, with about 80% seen just once and around 44% held by the top ten. V lost 1 base, J lost 6 bases, and 4 bases stayed unmatched. CDR1 is SGHRS and CDR2 is YFSETQ in the germline V gene. The CDR3 has 16 residues. The rearrangement links TRBV5-1 to TRBJ2-2; 12 bases align to TRBD1. The TCR sequence derives from a human donor in a cohort sampled during active COVID-19. The sequencing input was peripheral blood. The CDR3 bases are TGCGCCAGCAGCTTGCAGGGACAGGGGGCGGCCGGGGAGCTGTTTTTT. Protein sequence: CASSLQGQGAAGELFF.